This T cell receptor (beta chain) was captured in a study of cytomegalovirus exposure and HLA in healthy donors. The wider study: The platform used for the approximately 120 validation repertoires matched that of the approximately 640 first-cohort repertoires, a later analysis reported.

Overall study findings and caveats: For cytomegalovirus status, the classifier reportedly gave diagnoses with high specificity and sensitivity. Listed as cytomegalovirus-associated were 150 or so TCR beta chains.

V shed 5 bases and J shed 5 bases, with 23 bases lying between them. The CDR3 has 16 residues. The germline CDR1 and CDR2 sequences are SGHNT and YYREEE (reference sequence). This clone was observed a few times. Its antigen is unknown. The assay was immunoSEQ multiplex PCR, and TCRdb's table has in-frame clones only and misses some. The sample has some 140,000 clones, 75% to 90% seen once; the top ten hold 20% to 25%. What was sequenced was PBMCs. The V gene is TRBV5-4, the J gene TRBJ2-7; D may be TRBD2 (6 bases). The origin of this receptor is a man aged 18 to 30 in good health and CMV-seropositive. The CDR3 loop reads CASRPFGGWQGNEQYF. The CDR3 region has the DNA TGTGCCAGCAGACCCTTCGGGGGTTGGCAGGGTAACGAGCAGTACTTC.